This T cell receptor (beta chain) was profiled in a study of blood T cells in healthy people across ages. Alongside a J-beta primer mix, a sample-barcoded 5' primer served in a second PCR lasting about 7 to 11 cycles. Via MiXCR, TCRdb re-called the 5' RACE reads, giving one row per CDR3 protein. The table records about 1,800,000 distinct CDR3 sequences, 28% of them present only once. This clonotype showed up just a few times. Trimming cost V 5 bases and J 0 bases, with 17 bases left between them. Germline values: CDR1 SGHRS, CDR2 YFSETQ. This CDR3 comprises 16 residues. The material sequenced was blood. This receptor was obtained from a woman between 25 and 40 years old in good health. The chain has TRBV5-1 and TRBJ1-1, with D tentatively TRBD1 (6 bases). The chain's CDR3 is CASSAGGRGMNTEAFF. CDR3 bases: TGCGCCAGCAGTGCGGGCGGCAGGGGCATGAACACTGAAGCTTTCTTT.